This entry features one T cell receptor (beta chain) sequence. Its antigen is still unknown. This entry is derived from a study of shared clonotypes between healthy human individuals. TCRdb's copy holds only in-frame clones and misses some; the assay was immunoSEQ multiplex PCR. The sample has 2 million to 3 million clones, more than 85% seen once. Findings and caveats of the study: Donor clonotype sharing was expected to depend on sequencing depth. Naive subsets tended to show greater estimated richness than memory subsets.

The receptor comes from a man between 18 and 35 years old in good health. Some clones in this sample may be carry-over from other donors' samples. The sequencing input was naive CD4+ T cells from PBMCs. Subset noted: CD45RA+ positively selected.

CDR3 sequence (DNA): TGTGCCAGCAGCTACCAGGTTACTAATGAAAAACTGTTTTTT. It codes for CASSYQVTNEKLFF. The chain combines TRBV7-9 with TRBJ1-4; no clear D. This CDR3 has 14 residues. Germline-derived CDR1 and CDR2 are SEHNR and FQNEAQ (reference sequence). Trimming removed 4 bases at V and 2 bases at J, with 8 bases between.